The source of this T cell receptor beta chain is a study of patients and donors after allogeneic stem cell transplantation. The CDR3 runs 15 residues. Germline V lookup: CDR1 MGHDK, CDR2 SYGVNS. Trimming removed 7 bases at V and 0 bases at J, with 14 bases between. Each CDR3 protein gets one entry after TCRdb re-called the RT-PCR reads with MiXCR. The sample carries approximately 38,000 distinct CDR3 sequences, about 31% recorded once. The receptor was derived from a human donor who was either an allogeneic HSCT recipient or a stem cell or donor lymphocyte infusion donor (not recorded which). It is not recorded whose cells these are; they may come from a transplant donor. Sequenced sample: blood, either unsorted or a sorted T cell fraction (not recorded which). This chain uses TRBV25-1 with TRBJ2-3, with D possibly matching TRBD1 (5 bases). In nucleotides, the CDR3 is TGTGCCAGCAAGTCAGGGATGACGAGCACAGATACGCAGTATTTT. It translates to CASKSGMTSTDTQYF.